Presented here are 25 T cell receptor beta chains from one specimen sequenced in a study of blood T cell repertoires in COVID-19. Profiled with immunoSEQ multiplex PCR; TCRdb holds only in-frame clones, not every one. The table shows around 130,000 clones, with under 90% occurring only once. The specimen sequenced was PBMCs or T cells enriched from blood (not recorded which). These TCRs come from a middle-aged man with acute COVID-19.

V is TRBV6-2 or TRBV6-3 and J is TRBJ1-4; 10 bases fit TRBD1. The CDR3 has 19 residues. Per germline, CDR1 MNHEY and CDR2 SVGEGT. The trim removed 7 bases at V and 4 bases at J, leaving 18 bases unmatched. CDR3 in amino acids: CASTPWEYRDRGVNEKLFF. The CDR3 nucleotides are TGTGCCAGCACCCCCTGGGAATACCGGGACAGGGGTGTTAATGAAAAACTGTTTTTT.

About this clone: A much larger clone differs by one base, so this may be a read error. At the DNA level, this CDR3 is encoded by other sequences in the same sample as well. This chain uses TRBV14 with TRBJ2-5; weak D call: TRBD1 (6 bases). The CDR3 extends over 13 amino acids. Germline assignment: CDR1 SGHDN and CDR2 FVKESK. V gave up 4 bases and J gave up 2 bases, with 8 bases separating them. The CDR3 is CASSRGQQETQYF. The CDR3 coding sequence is TGTGCCAGCAGCCGGGGGCAGCAAGAGACCCAGTACTTC.

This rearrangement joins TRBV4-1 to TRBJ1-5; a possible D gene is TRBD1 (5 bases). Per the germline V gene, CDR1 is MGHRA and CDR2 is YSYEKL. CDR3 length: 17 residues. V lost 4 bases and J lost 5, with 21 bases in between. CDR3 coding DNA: TGCGCCAGCAGCCTATCTAAGGGGCAGGAACCCGATCAGCCCCAGCATTTT. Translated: CASSLSKGQEPDQPQHF.

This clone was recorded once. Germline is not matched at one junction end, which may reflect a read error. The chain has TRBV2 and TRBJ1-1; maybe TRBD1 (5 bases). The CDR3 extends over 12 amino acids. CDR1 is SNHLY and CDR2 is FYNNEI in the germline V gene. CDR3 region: CASSLGTTGAFF. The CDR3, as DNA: TGTGCCAGCAGCCTCGGGACTACTGGAGCTTTCTTT.

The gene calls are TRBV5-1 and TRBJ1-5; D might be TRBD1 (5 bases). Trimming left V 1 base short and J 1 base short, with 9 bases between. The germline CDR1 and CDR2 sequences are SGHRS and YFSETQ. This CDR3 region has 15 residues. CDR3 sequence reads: CASSLQGGSNQPQHF. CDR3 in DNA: TGCGCCAGCAGCTTGCAGGGAGGGAGCAATCAGCCCCAGCATTTT.

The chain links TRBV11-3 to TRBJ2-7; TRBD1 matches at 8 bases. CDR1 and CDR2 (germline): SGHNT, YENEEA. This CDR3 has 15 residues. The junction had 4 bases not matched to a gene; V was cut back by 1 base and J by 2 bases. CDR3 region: CASSLGQGMTYEQYF. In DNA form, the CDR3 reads TGTGCCAGCAGCTTAGGACAGGGGATGACCTACGAGCAGTACTTC.

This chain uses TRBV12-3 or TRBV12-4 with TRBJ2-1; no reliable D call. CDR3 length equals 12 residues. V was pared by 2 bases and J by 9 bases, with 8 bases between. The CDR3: CASSLSRTEQFF. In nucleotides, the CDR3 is TGTGCCAGCAGTTTATCCAGAACTGAGCAGTTCTTC.

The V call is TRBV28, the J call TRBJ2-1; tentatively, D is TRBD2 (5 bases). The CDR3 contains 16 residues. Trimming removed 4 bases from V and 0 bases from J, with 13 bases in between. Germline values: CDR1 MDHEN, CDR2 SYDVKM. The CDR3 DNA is TGTGCCAGCAGTTCCGGACTCAACCCCTCCTACAATGAGCAGTTCTTC. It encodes CASSSGLNPSYNEQFF.

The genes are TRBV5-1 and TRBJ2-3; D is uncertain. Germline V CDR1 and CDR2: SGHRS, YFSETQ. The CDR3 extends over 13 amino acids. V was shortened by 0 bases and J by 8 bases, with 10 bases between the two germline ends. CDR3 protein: CASSLDGPSTQYF. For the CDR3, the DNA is TGCGCCAGCAGCTTGGATGGGCCGAGTACGCAGTATTTT.

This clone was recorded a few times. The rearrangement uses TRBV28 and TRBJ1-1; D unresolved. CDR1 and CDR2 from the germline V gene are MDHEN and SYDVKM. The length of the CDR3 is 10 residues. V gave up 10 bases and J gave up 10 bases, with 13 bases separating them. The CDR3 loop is CATLSVVAFF. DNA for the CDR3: TGTGCCACCCTCTCGGTGGTAGCTTTCTTT.

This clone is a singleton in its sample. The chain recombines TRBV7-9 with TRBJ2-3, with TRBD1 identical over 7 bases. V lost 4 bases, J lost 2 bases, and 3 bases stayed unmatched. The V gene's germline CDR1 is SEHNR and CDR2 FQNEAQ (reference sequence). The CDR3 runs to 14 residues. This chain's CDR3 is CASSSGTATDTQYF. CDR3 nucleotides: TGTGCCAGCAGCTCAGGGACAGCCACAGATACGCAGTATTTT.

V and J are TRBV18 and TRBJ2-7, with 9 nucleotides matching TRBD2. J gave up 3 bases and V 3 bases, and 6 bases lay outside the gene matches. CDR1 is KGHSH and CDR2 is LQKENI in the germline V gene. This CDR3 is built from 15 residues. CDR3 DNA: TGTGCCAGCTCACCTTCCGCGGGGGGGCTCTACGAGCAGTACTTC. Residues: CASSPSAGGLYEQYF.

The CDR3 DNA reads as TGTGCCAGCAGCTTAGTGGCGGCTATACGGTTCTTC. Translating gives CASSLVAAIRFF. V and J are TRBV7-8 and TRBJ2-1; no firm D call. There are 12 residues in the CDR3. The germline V and J ends were trimmed by 1 base and 15 bases, with 13 bases remaining between them. Germline values: CDR1 SGHVS, CDR2 FQNEAQ.

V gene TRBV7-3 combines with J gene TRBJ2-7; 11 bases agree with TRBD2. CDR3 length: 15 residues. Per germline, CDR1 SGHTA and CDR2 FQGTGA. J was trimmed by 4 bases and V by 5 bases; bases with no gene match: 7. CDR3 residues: CASSPTSGSGYEQYF. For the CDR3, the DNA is TGTGCCAGCAGCCCAACTAGCGGGAGCGGGTACGAGCAGTACTTC.

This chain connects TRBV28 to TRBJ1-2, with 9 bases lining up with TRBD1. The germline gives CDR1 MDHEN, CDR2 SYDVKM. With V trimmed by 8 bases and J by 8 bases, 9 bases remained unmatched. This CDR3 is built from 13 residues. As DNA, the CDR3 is TGTGCCAGCGTAACAACAGGGGGCGTGGGCTACACCTTC. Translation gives CASVTTGGVGYTF.

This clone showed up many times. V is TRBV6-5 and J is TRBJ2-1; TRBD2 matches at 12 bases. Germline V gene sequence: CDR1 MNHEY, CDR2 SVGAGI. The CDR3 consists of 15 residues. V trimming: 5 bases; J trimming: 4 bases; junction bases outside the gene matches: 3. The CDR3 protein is CASSTLAGGYNEQFF. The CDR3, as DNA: TGTGCCAGCAGTACGCTAGCGGGAGGGTACAATGAGCAGTTCTTC.

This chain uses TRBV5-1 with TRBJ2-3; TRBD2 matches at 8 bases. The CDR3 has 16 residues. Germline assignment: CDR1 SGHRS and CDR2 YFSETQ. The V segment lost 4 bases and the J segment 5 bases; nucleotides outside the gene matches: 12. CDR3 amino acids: CASSPFPSGGLDTQYF. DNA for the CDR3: TGCGCCAGCAGCCCATTCCCGAGCGGGGGATTAGATACGCAGTATTTT.

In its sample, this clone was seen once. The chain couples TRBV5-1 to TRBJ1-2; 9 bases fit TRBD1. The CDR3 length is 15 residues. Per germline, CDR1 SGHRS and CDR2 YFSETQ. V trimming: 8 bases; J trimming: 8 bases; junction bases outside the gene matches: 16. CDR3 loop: CASSRILGTGQGYTF. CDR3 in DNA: TGCGCCAGTAGTAGAATCCTAGGGACAGGGCAAGGCTACACCTTC. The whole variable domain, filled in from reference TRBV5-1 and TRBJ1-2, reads KAGVTQTPRYLIKTRGQQVTLSCSPISGHRSVSWYQQTPGQGLQFLFEYFSETQRNKGNFPGRFSGRQFSNSRSEMNVSTLELGDSALYLCASSRILGTGQGYTFGSGTRLTVV.

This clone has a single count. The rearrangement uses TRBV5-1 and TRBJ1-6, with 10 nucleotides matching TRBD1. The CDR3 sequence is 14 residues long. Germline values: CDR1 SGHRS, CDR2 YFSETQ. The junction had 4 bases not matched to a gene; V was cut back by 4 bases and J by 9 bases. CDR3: CASSVTGGGSPLHF. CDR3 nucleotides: TGCGCCAGCAGCGTGACAGGGGGCGGTTCACCCCTCCACTTT.

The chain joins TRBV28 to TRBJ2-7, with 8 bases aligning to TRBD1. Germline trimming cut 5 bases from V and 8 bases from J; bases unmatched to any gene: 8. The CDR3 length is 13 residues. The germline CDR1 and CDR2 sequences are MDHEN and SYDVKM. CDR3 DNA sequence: TGTGCCAGCAGTCCCGGACAGGGTTATCAGCAGTACTTC. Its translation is CASSPGQGYQQYF.

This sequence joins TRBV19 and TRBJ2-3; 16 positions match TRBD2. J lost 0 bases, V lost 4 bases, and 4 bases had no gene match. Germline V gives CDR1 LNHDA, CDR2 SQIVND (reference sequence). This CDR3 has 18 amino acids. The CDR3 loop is CASSRGLAGGDSTDTQYF. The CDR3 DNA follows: TGTGCCAGTAGTAGGGGACTAGCGGGAGGGGATAGCACAGATACGCAGTATTTT.

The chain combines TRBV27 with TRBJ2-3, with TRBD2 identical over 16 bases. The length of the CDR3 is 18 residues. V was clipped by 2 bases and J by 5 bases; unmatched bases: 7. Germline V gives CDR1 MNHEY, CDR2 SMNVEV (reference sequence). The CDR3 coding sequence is TGTGCCAGCAGTTTACGGGGACTAGCGGGAGGGCCCGGAGATACGCAGTATTTT. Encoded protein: CASSLRGLAGGPGDTQYF.

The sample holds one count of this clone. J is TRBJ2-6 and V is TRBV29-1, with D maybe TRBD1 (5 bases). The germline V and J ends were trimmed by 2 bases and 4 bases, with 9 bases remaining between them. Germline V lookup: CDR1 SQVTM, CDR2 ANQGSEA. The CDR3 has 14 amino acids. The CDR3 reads CSVETGSGANVLTF. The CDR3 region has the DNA TGCAGCGTTGAAACAGGTTCCGGGGCCAACGTCCTGACTTTC.

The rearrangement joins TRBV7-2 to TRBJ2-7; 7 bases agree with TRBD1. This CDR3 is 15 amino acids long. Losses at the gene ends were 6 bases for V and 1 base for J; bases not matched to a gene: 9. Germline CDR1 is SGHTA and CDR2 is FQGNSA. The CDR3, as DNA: TGTGCCAGCAGTTCCTCCGGGACAGTATCCTACGAGCAGTACTTC. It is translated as CASSSSGTVSYEQYF.

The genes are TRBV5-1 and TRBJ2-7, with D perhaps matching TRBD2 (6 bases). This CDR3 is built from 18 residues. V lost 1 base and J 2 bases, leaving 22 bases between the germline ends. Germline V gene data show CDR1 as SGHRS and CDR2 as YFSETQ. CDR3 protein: CASSLRESGLAQPYEQYF. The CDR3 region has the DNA TGCGCCAGCAGCTTGAGGGAAAGCGGGCTAGCCCAACCCTACGAGCAGTACTTC.